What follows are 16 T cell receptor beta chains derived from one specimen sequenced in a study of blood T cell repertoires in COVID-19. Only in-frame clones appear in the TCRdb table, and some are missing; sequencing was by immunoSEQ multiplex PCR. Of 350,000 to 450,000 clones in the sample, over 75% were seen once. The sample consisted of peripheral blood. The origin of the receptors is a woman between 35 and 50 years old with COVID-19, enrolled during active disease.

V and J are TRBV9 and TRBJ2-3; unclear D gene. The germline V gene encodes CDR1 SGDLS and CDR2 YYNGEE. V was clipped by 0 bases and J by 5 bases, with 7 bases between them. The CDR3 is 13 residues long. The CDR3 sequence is CASSVVFGDTQYF. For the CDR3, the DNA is TGTGCCAGCAGCGTAGTATTCGGAGATACGCAGTATTTT.

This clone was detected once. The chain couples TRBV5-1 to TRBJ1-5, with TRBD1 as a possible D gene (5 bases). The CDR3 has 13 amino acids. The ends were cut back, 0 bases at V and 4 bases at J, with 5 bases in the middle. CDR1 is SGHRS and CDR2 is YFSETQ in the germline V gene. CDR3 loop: CASSLGQNQPQHF. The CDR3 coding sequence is TGCGCCAGCAGCTTGGGACAGAATCAGCCCCAGCATTTT. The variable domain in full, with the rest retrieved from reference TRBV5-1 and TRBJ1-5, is KAGVTQTPRYLIKTRGQQVTLSCSPISGHRSVSWYQQTPGQGLQFLFEYFSETQRNKGNFPGRFSGRQFSNSRSEMNVSTLELGDSALYLCASSLGQNQPQHFGDGTRLSIL.

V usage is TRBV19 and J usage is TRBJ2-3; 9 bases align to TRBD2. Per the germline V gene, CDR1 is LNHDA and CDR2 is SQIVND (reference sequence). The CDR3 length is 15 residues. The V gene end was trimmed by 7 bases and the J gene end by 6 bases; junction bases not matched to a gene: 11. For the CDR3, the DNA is TGTGCCAGTAACGCGGCCGCCAGCGGGAGGGATACGCAGTATTTT. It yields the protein CASNAAASGRDTQYF.

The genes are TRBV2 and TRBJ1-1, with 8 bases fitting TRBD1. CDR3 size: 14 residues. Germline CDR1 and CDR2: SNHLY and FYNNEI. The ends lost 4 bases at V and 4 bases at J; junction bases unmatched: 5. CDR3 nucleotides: TGTGCCAGCAGTGGGACAGGGCGAGGCACTGAAGCTTTCTTT. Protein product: CASSGTGRGTEAFF.

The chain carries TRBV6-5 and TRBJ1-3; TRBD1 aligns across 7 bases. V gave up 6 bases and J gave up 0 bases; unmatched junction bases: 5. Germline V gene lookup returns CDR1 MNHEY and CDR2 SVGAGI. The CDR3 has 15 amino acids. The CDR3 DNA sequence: TGTGCCAGCAGGGGAACAGGGGTCTCTGGAAACACCATATATTTT. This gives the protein CASRGTGVSGNTIYF.

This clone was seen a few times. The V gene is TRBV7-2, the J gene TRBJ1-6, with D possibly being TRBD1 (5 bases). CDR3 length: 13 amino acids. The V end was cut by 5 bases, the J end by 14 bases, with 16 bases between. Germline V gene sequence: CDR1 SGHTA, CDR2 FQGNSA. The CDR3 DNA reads TGTGCCAGCAGCCTCCGCAAAGGGGATGCCCTCCACTTT. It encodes CASSLRKGDALHF.

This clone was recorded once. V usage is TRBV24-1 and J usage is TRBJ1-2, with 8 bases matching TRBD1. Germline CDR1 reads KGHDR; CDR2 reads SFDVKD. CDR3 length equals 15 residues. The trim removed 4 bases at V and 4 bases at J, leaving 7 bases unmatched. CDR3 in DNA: TGTGCCACCAGTGACCCGAAGACAGGGGCCTATGGCTACACCTTC. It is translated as CATSDPKTGAYGYTF.

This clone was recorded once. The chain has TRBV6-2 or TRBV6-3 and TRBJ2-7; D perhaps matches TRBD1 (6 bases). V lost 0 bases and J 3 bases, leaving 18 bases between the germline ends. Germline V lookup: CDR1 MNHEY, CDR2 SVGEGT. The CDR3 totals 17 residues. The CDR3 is CASSYSFENRDIYEQYF. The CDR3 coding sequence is TGTGCCAGCAGTTACTCATTCGAAAACCGGGACATCTACGAGCAGTACTTC.

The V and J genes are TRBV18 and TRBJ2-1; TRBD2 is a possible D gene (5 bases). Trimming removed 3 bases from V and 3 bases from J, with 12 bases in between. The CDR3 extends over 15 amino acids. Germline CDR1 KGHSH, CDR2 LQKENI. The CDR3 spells CASSPGRGGYNEQFF. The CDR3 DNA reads TGTGCCAGCTCACCCGGACGAGGAGGCTACAATGAGCAGTTCTTC.

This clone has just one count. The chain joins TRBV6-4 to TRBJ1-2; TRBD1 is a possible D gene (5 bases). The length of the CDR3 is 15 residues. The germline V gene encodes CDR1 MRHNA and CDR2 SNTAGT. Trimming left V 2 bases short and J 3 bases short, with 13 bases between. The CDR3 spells CASSDAGDQDYGYTF. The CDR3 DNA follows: TGTGCCAGCAGTGACGCGGGGGACCAGGACTATGGCTACACCTTC.

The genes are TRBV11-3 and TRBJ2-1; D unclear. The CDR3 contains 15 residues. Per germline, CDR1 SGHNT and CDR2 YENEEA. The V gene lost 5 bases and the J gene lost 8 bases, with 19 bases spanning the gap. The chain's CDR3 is CASSPYASESDEQFF. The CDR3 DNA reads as TGTGCCAGCAGCCCTTACGCCTCGGAGTCGGATGAGCAGTTCTTC.

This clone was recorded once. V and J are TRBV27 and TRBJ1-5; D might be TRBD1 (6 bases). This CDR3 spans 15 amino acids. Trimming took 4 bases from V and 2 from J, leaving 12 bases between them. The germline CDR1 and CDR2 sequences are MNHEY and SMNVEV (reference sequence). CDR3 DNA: TGTGCCAGCAGTTCAAACCACAGGGGCAATCAGCCCCAGCATTTT. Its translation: CASSSNHRGNQPQHF.

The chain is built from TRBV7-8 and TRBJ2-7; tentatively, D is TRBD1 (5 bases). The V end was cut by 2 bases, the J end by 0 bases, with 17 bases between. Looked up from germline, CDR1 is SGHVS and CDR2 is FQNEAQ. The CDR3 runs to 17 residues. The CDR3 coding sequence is TGTGCCAGCAGCTTATTTATAGGGATCCAGGGCTCCTACGAGCAGTACTTC. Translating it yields CASSLFIGIQGSYEQYF.

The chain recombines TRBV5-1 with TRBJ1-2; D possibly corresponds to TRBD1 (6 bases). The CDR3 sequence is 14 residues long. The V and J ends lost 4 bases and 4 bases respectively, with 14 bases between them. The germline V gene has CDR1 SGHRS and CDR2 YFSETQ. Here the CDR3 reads CASSRDTPIYGYTF. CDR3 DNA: TGCGCCAGCAGCAGGGACACCCCGATCTATGGCTACACCTTC. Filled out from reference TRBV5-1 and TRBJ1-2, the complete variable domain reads KAGVTQTPRYLIKTRGQQVTLSCSPISGHRSVSWYQQTPGQGLQFLFEYFSETQRNKGNFPGRFSGRQFSNSRSEMNVSTLELGDSALYLCASSRDTPIYGYTFGSGTRLTVV.

The CDR3 loop reads CASSVPGLPGGYGYTF. The CDR3 region has the DNA TGTGCCAGTAGTGTTCCGGGACTCCCAGGCGGCTATGGCTACACCTTC. V usage is TRBV19 and J usage is TRBJ1-2, with D perhaps TRBD1 (5 bases). This CDR3 is built from 16 residues. V gave up 5 bases and J gave up 4 bases, with 20 bases separating them. Germline V gives CDR1 LNHDA, CDR2 SQIVND (reference sequence). Together with reference TRBV19 and TRBJ1-2, the CDR3 gives the full variable domain: DGGITQSPKYLFRKEGQNVTLSCEQNLNHDAMYWYRQDPGQGLRLIYYSQIVNDFQKGDIAEGYSVSREKKESFPLTVTSAQKNPTAFYLCASSVPGLPGGYGYTFGSGTRLTVV.

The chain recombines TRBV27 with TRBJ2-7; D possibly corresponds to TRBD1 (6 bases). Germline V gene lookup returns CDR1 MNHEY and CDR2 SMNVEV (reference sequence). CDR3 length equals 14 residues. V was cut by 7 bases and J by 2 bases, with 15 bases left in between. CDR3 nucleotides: TGTGCCAGCATTGAACAGGGAGCCCCCTACGAGCAGTACTTC. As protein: CASIEQGAPYEQYF.